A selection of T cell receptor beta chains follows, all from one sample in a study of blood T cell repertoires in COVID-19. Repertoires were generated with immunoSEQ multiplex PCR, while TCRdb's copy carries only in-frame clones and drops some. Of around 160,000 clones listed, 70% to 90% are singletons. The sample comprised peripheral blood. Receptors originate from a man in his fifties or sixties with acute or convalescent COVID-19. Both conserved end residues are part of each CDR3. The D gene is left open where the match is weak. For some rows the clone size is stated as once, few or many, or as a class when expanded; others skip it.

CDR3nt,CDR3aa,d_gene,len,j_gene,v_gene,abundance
TGCGCCAGCAGCTTGACAGGGATCCCGAATCAGCCCCAGCATTTT,CASSLTGIPNQPQHF,NA,15,TRBJ1-5,TRBV5-1,NA
TGCAGCGGCAAAACCCACTTCAGGGGGACCCAAGAGACCCAGTACTTC,CSGKTHFRGTQETQYF,TRBD1,16,TRBJ2-5,TRBV29-1,NA
TGCGCCAGCAGTCTCCCTTTACAGGGGCTAGGGGATCAGCCCCAGCATTTT,CASSLPLQGLGDQPQHF,TRBD1,17,TRBJ1-5,TRBV10-1,NA
TGTGCCACCGCGACAGATAGCAATCAGCCCCAGCATTTT,CATATDSNQPQHF,NA,13,TRBJ1-5,TRBV15,NA
TGTGCCACCAGCAGTAGACTGGGTGAGCAGTTCTTC,CATSSRLGEQFF,NA,12,TRBJ2-1,TRBV15,NA
TGTGCCAGCACGGACAGGGGGGTAACAGATACGCAGTATTTT,CASTDRGVTDTQYF,TRBD1,14,TRBJ2-3,TRBV27,few
TGCGCCAGCAGCTTGGTAGCGGGCTCCTACAATGAGCAGTTCTTC,CASSLVAGSYNEQFF,TRBD2,15,TRBJ2-1,TRBV5-1,NA
TGTGCCAGCAGCTTAGGGGGCGCAGATACGCAGTATTTT,CASSLGGADTQYF,NA,13,TRBJ2-3,TRBV11-3,NA
TGTGCCAGCAGATATCCGGGGGAGGGTCAGCCCCAGCATTTT,CASRYPGEGQPQHF,NA,14,TRBJ1-5,TRBV28,NA
TGTGCCAGCAGTTTAGACAATCTTCAGCCCCAGCATTTT,CASSLDNLQPQHF,NA,13,TRBJ1-5,TRBV6-6,NA
TGTGCCAGCACCCTCCCACAGGGGGGCTACGAGCAGTACTTC,CASTLPQGGYEQYF,TRBD1,14,TRBJ2-7,TRBV28,NA
TGTGCCAGTCGCAACTTCGGCAATCAGCCCCAGCATTTT,CASRNFGNQPQHF,NA,13,TRBJ1-5,TRBV19,NA
TGTGCCAGCACCCAGACAGGGTTCGGCACAGATACGCAGTATTTT,CASTQTGFGTDTQYF,TRBD1,15,TRBJ2-3,TRBV28,once
TGTGCCGCCCGAGTTGGGAGGGCCTATAACTATGGCTACACCTTC,CAARVGRAYNYGYTF,NA,15,TRBJ1-2,TRBV10-3,NA
TGTGCCAGCAGCCCGGGACAGGGGGGGTCCTACGAGCAGTACTTC,CASSPGQGGSYEQYF,TRBD1,15,TRBJ2-7,TRBV7-8,NA
TGTGCCAGCTCACCAAGGCCAGGGACCGGGGAGCTGTTTTTT,CASSPRPGTGELFF,NA,14,TRBJ2-2,TRBV18,NA
TGTGCCAGCAGCTGGTCCGGGACTCCTTCCCATGAGCAGTTCTTC,CASSWSGTPSHEQFF,NA,15,TRBJ2-1,TRBV11-2,NA
TGCGCCAGCAGCCCCACAGTGGGGGTAGCGGGATTTATCAATGAGCAGTTCTTC,CASSPTVGVAGFINEQFF,TRBD2,18,TRBJ2-1,TRBV4-1,NA
TGTGCCAGCAGTTCCATACCGTGGCGGGACAGATCCTCCTACAATGAGCAGTTCTTC,CASSSIPWRDRSSYNEQFF,NA,19,TRBJ2-1,TRBV28,NA
TGTGCCAGCAGCCGAACAGGGTACCAGTACGAGCAGTACTTC,CASSRTGYQYEQYF,NA,14,TRBJ2-7,TRBV6-2/TRBV6-3,NA
TGCGCCAGCAGCTTGGGGTTGGCGGAGATGAGTGAGCAGTTCTTC,CASSLGLAEMSEQFF,NA,15,TRBJ2-1,TRBV5-1,few
TGTGCCAGCAGCTCACAGGTGAACACTGAAGCTTTCTTT,CASSSQVNTEAFF,NA,13,TRBJ1-1,TRBV7-9,few
TGTGCCACTTCGAAGGGGGCCGGATATGGCTACACCTTC,CATSKGAGYGYTF,TRBD1,13,TRBJ1-2,TRBV10-3,NA
TGCGCCAGCAGCCACCGACAGGGGGTCTACGAGCAGTACTTC,CASSHRQGVYEQYF,TRBD1,14,TRBJ2-7,TRBV4-1,NA
TGCGCCAGCAGCTTGCCGGGAGCCGCCTACAATGAGCAGTTCTTC,CASSLPGAAYNEQFF,NA,15,TRBJ2-1,TRBV5-1,NA
TGTGCCAGCACTCAAGGGACAAATAGCAATCAGCCCCAGCATTTT,CASTQGTNSNQPQHF,NA,15,TRBJ1-5,TRBV28,NA
TGTGCCAGCATCCCCGGGACAGGGTATGAAAAACTGTTTTTT,CASIPGTGYEKLFF,TRBD1,14,TRBJ1-4,TRBV28,once
TGTGCCAGCAGCATTAGCAGGGTACAAGCTTTCTTT,CASSISRVQAFF,NA,12,TRBJ1-1,TRBV7-9,NA
TGTGCCAGCAGCCCCCCAGGAGGGGGCTACAGGGGAGCTTTCTTT,CASSPPGGGYRGAFF,TRBD1,15,TRBJ1-1,TRBV3-1/TRBV3-2,NA
TGTGCCAGCAGTGAGTCCTTTACTCAGGGTTATGACTCACCCCTCCACTTT,CASSESFTQGYDSPLHF,NA,17,TRBJ1-6,TRBV25-1,NA
TGTGCCAGCAGCTCCTTAGCGGGAGCCGGGGAGCTGTTTTTT,CASSSLAGAGELFF,TRBD2,14,TRBJ2-2,TRBV7-3,NA
TGTGCCAGCAGCCCACCAGGCTCTGGAAACACCATATATTTT,CASSPPGSGNTIYF,NA,14,TRBJ1-3,TRBV12-1,NA
TGTGCCAGCAGTATCATGACTAGAGAGACCCAGTACTTC,CASSIMTRETQYF,NA,13,TRBJ2-5,TRBV6-5,NA
TGCGCCAGCAGCTTGGCCATCGGGTTGGACTATGGCTACACCTTC,CASSLAIGLDYGYTF,NA,15,TRBJ1-2,TRBV5-1,NA
TGCGCCAGCAGCTTGGGTCAAAGGGGGGAGACCCAGTACTTC,CASSLGQRGETQYF,NA,14,TRBJ2-5,TRBV5-1,NA
TGCGCCAGCAGCCAAGATCTGGCTAGCGGTTACAATGAGCAGTTCTTC,CASSQDLASGYNEQFF,TRBD2,16,TRBJ2-1,TRBV4-1,NA
TGTGCCAGCTCACCAATGGTAGAGGCTGGGGCCAACGTCCTGACTTTC,CASSPMVEAGANVLTF,NA,16,TRBJ2-6,TRBV18,few
TGTGCCAGCAGTTCAGGACAGGACAATCAGCCCCAGCATTTT,CASSSGQDNQPQHF,TRBD1,14,TRBJ1-5,TRBV27,once
TGTGCCAGCAGTGAAGGGGGGGGCACAGATACGCAGTATTTT,CASSEGGGTDTQYF,NA,14,TRBJ2-3,TRBV6-1,NA
TGTGCCAGCAGTTTTGCGGCGGGACCCTACAATGAGCAGTTCTTC,CASSFAAGPYNEQFF,NA,15,TRBJ2-1,TRBV27,NA
TGTGCCAGCAGCTCGGGGGTGAACACTGAAGCTTTCTTT,CASSSGVNTEAFF,NA,13,TRBJ1-1,TRBV11-3,NA
TGTGCCAGCACCTCGGACAGGGCTGGAAACACCATATATTTT,CASTSDRAGNTIYF,TRBD1,14,TRBJ1-3,TRBV6-5,NA
TGTGCCAGCAGTTTGATGGGACTAGCGGCAGATACGCAGTATTTT,CASSLMGLAADTQYF,TRBD2,15,TRBJ2-3,TRBV28,NA
TGTGCCAGCAGCTTGGCCCTAGCGGGAGGACAAGAGACCCAGTACTTC,CASSLALAGGQETQYF,TRBD2,16,TRBJ2-5,TRBV5-5,NA
TGTGCCAGTAGTAGTTCCACAGGGGCCCCAGGACAGCCCCAGCATTTT,CASSSSTGAPGQPQHF,TRBD1,16,TRBJ1-5,TRBV19,NA
TGTGCCAGCAGCTTAGTTAAAGGGGTCTACAATGAGCAGTTCTTC,CASSLVKGVYNEQFF,NA,15,TRBJ2-1,TRBV7-2,few
TGCGCCAGCAGCTTATTAGCGGCCGGGAATGAGCAGTTCTTC,CASSLLAAGNEQFF,NA,14,TRBJ2-1,TRBV5-1,NA
TGTGCCATCAGTGTAGGCGGGAGGAGCTACAATGAGCAGTTCTTC,CAISVGGRSYNEQFF,TRBD2,15,TRBJ2-1,TRBV10-3,NA
TGTGCCAGCTCTCGACAGTCGACTAGTTCCTACAATGAGCAGTTCTTC,CASSRQSTSSYNEQFF,NA,16,TRBJ2-1,TRBV18,NA
TGTGCCAGCAGCCCGACACAGGGTCAGGGTGGCTACACCTTC,CASSPTQGQGGYTF,NA,14,TRBJ1-2,TRBV7-8,NA
TGTGCCAGCACCCTTGACGGAGGCTACGAGCAGTACTTC,CASTLDGGYEQYF,NA,13,TRBJ2-7,TRBV28,few
TGTGCCAGCAGCCACGGGACAATAGGTGGAAACACCATATATTTT,CASSHGTIGGNTIYF,NA,15,TRBJ1-3,TRBV4-2,few
TGTGCCATCAGTGATAGCGGGAAAAGCACAGATACGCAGTATTTT,CAISDSGKSTDTQYF,TRBD2,15,TRBJ2-3,TRBV10-3,NA
TGTGCCACCAGTGATTCTGGACTAGCGGGTTTGAATGAGCAGTTCTTC,CATSDSGLAGLNEQFF,TRBD2,16,TRBJ2-1,TRBV24-1,NA